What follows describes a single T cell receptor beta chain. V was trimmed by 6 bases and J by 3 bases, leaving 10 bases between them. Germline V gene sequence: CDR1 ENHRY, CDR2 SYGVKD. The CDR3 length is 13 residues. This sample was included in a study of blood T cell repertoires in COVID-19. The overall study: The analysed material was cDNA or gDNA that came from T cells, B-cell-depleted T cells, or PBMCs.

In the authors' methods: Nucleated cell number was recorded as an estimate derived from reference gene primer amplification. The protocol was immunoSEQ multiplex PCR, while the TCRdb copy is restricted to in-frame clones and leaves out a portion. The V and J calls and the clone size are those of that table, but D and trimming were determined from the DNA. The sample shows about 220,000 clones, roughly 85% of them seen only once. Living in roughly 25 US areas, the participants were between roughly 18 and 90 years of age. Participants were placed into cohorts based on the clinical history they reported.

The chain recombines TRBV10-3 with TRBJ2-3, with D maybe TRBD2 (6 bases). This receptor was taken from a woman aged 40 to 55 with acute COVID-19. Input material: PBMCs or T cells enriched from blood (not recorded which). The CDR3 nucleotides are TGTGCCATCAGCCGGGACTCGACAGATACGCAGTATTTT. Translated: CAISRDSTDTQYF.